This T cell receptor (beta chain) was retrieved from a study of T cells in Graves' hyperthyroidism and ophthalmopathy. RNA transcripts gave rise to amplified TCR beta CDR3 regions. The HTBI primer set drove a first-round RT-PCR of the TCR CDR3. TCRdb itself ran the multiplex PCR reads through MiXCR, one entry per CDR3 protein. Among about 690,000 distinct CDR3 sequences listed, around 15% were seen once. A few counts support this clonotype. Germline lookup yields CDR1 LNHNV and CDR2 YYDKDF (reference sequence). CDR3 length equals 16 residues. The ends lost 0 bases at V and 6 bases at J; junction bases unmatched: 11.

The sequencing sample was made of blood. The receptor was isolated from a man aged 50 or older with Graves' hyperthyroidism. This sequence joins TRBV15 and TRBJ2-7; TRBD2 matches 7 bases. Here the CDR3 reads CATSRDGWEGQSEQYF. CDR3 DNA sequence: TGTGCCACCAGCAGAGATGGTTGGGAGGGGCAGAGCGAGCAGTACTTC.